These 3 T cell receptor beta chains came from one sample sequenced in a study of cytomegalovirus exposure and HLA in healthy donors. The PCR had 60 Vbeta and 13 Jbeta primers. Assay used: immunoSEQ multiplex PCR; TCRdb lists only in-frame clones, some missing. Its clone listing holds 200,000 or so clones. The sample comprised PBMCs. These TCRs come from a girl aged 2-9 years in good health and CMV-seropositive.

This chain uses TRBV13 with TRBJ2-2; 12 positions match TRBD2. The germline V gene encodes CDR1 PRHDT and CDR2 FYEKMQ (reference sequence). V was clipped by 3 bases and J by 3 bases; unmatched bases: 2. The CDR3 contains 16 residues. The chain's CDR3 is CASSLTSGRDTGELFF. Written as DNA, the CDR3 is TGTGCCAGCAGCTTGACTAGCGGGAGAGACACCGGGGAGCTGTTTTTT.

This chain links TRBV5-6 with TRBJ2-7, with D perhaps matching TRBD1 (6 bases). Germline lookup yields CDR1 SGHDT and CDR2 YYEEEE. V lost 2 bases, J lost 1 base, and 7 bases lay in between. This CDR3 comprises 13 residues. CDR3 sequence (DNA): TGTGCCAGCAGCTTCGGACAGTCCTACGAGCAGTACTTC. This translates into CASSFGQSYEQYF.

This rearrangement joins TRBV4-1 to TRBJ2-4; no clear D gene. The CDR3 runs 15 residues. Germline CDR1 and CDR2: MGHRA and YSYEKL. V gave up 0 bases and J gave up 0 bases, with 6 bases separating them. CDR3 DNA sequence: TGCGCCAGCAGCCAAGAGTGGCTAGCCAAAAACATTCAGTACTTC. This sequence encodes CASSQEWLAKNIQYF.